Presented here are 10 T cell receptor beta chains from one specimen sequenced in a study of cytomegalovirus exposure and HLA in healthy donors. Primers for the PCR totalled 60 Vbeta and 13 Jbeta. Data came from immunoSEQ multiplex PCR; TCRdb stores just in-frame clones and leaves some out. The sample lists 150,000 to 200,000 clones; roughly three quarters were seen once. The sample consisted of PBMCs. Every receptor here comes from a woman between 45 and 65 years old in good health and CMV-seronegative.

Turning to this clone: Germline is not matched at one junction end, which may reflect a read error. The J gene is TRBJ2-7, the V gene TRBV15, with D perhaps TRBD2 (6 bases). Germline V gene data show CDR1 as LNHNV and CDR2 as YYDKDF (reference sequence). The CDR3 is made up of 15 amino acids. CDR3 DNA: TGTGCCACCAGCAGAGTCGGAGGGCCGAGCTACGGGCAGTACTTC. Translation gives CATSRVGGPSYGQYF.

DNA for the CDR3: TGTGCCAGCAGCGGAGACAGGGGTCAGCCCCAGCATTTT. Amino acid sequence: CASSGDRGQPQHF. The V and J genes are TRBV9 and TRBJ1-5; TRBD1 matches 8 bases. V trimming: 3 bases; J trimming: 6 bases; junction bases outside the gene matches: 2. CDR1 is SGDLS and CDR2 is YYNGEE in the germline V gene. The CDR3 covers 13 residues.

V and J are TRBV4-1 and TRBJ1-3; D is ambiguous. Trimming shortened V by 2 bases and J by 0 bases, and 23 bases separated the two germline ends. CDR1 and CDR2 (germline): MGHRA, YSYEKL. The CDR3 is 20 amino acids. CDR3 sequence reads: CASSQTTKSTRPGSGNTIYF. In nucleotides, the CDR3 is TGCGCCAGCAGCCAAACCACAAAATCCACAAGACCGGGCTCTGGAAACACCATATATTTT.

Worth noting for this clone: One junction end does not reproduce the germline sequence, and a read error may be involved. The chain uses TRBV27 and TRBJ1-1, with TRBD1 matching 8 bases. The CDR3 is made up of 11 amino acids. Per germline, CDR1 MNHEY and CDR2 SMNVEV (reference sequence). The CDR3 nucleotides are TGTGCCTGCAGGGGGCCATCTGAAGCTTTCTTT. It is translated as CACRGPSEAFF.

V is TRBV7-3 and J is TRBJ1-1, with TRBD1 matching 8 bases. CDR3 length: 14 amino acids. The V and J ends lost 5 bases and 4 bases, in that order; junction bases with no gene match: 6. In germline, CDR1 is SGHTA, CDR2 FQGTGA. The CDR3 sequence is CASSPGQGSTEAFF. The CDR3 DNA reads TGTGCCAGCAGCCCAGGACAGGGAAGCACTGAAGCTTTCTTT.

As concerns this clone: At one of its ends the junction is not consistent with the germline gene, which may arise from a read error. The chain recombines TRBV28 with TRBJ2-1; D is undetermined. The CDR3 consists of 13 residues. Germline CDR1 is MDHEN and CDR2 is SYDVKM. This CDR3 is CASSLLSYHEQFF. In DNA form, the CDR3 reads TGTGCCAGCAGTTTATTGAGCTACCATGAGCAGTTCTTC.

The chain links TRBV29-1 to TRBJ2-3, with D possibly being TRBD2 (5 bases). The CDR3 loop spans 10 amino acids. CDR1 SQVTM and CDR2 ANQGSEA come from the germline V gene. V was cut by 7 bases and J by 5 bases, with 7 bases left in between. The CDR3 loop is CSAGVDTQYF. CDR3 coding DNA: TGCAGCGCCGGGGTAGATACGCAGTATTTT.

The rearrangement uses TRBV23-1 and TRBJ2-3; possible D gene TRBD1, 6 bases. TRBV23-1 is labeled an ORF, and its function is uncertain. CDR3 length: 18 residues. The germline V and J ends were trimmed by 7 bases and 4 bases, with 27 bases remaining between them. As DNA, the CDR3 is TGCGCCAGCATCCGAGGCCTTACGGACAGACAGCAATCAGATACGCAGTATTTT. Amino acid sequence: CASIRGLTDRQQSDTQYF.

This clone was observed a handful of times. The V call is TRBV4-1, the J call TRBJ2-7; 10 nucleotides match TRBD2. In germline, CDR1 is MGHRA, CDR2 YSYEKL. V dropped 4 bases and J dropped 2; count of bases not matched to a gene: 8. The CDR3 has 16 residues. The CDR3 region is CASSLQTSGRTYEQYF. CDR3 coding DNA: TGCGCCAGCAGCCTACAGACTAGCGGGCGGACCTACGAGCAGTACTTC.

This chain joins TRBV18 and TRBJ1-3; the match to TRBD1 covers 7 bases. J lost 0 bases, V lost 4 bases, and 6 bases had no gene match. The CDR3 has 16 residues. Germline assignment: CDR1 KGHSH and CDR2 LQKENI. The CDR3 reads CASSLLDRSSGNTIYF. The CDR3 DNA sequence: TGTGCCAGCTCACTATTGGACAGGAGCTCTGGAAACACCATATATTTT.